Reported below is one T cell receptor (beta chain). The antigen remains unidentified. This record comes from a study of CD8 T cells in Susac syndrome. Broader study findings: Among active patients and in TEMRA cells, CD8+ clonal expansion in Susac reached its peak.

After extraction with the RNeasy kit, roughly 0.45 to 1 ug of the RNA was reverse transcribed using random hexamers. MiXCR was run by TCRdb on the immunoSEQ multiplex PCR reads, yielding one entry per CDR3 protein. The table lists about 130,000 distinct CDR3 sequences, about 93% of them singletons. CDR1 and CDR2 from the germline V gene are SEHNR and FQNEAQ (reference sequence). The CDR3 has 15 residues. V was clipped by 5 bases and J by 5 bases; unmatched bases: 8. J is TRBJ2-3 and V is TRBV7-9, with 9 bases matching TRBD1. This TCR was recovered from a human donor with Susac syndrome. Specimen: CD8+ T cells from PBMCs. CDR3 in DNA: TGTGCCAGCAGCCCGGGACAGGGAGTTCAAGATACGCAGTATTTT. It yields the protein CASSPGQGVQDTQYF.